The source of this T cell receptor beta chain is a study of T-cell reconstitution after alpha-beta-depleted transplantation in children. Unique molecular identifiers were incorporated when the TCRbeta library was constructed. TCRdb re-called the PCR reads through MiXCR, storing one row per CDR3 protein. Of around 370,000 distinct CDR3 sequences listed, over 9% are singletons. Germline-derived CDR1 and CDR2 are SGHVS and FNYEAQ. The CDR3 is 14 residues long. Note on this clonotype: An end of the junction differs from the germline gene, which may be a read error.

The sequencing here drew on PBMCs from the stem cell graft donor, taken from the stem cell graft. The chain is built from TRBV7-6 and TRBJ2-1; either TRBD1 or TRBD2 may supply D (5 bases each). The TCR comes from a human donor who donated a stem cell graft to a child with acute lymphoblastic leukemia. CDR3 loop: CASSLAPGSREPFF. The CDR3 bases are TGTGCCAGCAGCTTAGCCCCGGGGTCCAGGGAGCCGTTCTTC.